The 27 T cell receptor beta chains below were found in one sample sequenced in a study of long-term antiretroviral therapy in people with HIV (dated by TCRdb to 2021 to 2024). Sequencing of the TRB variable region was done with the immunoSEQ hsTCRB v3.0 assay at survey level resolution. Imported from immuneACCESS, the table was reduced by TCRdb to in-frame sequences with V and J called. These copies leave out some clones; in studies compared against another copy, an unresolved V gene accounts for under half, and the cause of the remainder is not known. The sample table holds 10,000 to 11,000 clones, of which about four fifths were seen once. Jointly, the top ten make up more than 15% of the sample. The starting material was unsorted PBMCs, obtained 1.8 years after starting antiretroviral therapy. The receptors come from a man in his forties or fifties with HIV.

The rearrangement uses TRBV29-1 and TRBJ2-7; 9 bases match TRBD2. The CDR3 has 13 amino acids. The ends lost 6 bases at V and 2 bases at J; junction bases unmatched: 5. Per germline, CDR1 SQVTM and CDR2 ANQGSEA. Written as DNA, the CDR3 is TGCAGCGTCCGGACTAGCGCCGCCTACGAGCAGTACTTC. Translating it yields CSVRTSAAYEQYF.

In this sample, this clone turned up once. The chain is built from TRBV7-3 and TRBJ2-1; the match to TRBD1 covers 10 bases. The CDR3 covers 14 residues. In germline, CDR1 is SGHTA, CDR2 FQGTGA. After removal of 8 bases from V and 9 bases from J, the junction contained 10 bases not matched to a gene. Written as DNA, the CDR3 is TGTGCCAGCGGGACAGGGGTTTCTTTCGGTGAGCAGTTCTTC. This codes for CASGTGVSFGEQFF.

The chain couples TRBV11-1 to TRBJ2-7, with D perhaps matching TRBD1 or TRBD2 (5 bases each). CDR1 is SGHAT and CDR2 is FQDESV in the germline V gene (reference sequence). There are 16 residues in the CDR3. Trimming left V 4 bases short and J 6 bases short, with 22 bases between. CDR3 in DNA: TGTGCCAGCAGCTCCGCCCGTGGGGGTCGTTTCGGCGAGCAGTACTTC. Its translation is CASSSARGGRFGEQYF.

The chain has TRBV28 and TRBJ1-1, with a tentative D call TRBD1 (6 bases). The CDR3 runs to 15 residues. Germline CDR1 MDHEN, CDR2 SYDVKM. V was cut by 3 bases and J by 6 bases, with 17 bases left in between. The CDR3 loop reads CASSLERGVGAEAFF. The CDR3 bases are TGTGCCAGCAGTTTGGAGAGGGGGGTAGGGGCTGAAGCTTTCTTT.

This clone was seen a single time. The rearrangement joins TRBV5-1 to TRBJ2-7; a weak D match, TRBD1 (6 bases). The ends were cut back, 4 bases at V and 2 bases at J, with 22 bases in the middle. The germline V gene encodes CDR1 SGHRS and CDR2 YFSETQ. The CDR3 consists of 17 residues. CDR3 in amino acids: CASSPQGPTMTAYEQYF. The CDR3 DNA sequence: TGCGCCAGCAGCCCACAGGGTCCAACCATGACGGCCTACGAGCAGTACTTC.

The CDR3 bases are TGCGCCAGCAGCCAAGAGCGAGGGGAAGCCGAAGCTTTCTTT. Its protein product is CASSQERGEAEAFF. The chain has TRBV4-3 and TRBJ1-1; D might be TRBD1 (5 bases). CDR1 and CDR2 (germline): LGHNA, YSLEER. This CDR3 comprises 14 residues. V lost 0 bases, J lost 8 bases, and 13 bases lay in between.

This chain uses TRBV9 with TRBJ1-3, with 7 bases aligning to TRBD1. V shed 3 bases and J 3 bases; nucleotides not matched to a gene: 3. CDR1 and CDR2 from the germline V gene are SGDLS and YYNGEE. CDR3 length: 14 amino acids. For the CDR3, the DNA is TGTGCCAGCAGCGCGACAGGGTTTGGAAACACCATATATTTT. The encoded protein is CASSATGFGNTIYF. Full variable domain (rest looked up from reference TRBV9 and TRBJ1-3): DSGVTQTPKHLITATGQRVTLRCSPRSGDLSVYWYQQSLDQGLQFLIQYYNGEERAKGNILERFSAQQFPDLHSELNLSSLELGDSALYFCASSATGFGNTIYFGEGSWLTVV.

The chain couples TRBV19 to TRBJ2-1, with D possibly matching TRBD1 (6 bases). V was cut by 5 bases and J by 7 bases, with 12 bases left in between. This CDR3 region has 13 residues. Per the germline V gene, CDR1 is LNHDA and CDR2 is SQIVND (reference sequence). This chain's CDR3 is CASSLFRGNEQFF. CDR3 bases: TGTGCCAGTAGTCTATTTAGGGGGAATGAGCAGTTCTTC.

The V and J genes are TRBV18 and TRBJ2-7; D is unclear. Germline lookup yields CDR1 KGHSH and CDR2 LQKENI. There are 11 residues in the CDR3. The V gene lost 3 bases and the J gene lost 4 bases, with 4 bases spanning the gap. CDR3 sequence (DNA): TGTGCCAGCTCACCGGGATACGAGCAGTACTTC. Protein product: CASSPGYEQYF.

Here the CDR3 DNA reads TGTGCCAGCAGTGAGGGGACTAGCGGGAGGAATGAGCAGTTCTTC. It yields the protein CASSEGTSGRNEQFF. The rearrangement joins TRBV25-1 to TRBJ2-1; TRBD2 agrees at 15 bases. The V gene end was trimmed by 3 bases and the J gene end by 7 bases; junction bases not matched to a gene: 1. Germline CDR1 is MGHDK and CDR2 is SYGVNS. The CDR3 has 15 amino acids. Full variable domain (rest looked up from reference TRBV25-1 and TRBJ2-1): EADIYQTPRYLVIGTGKKITLECSQTMGHDKMYWYQQDPGMELHLIHYSYGVNSTEKGDLSSESTVSRIRTEHFPLTLESARPSHTSQYLCASSEGTSGRNEQFFGPGTRLTVL.

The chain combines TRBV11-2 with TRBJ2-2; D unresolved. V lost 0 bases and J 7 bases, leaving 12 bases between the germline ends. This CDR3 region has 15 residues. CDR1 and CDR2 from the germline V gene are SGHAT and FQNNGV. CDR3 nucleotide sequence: TGTGCCAGCAGCTTAGAGTTAGGCTTCGGCGGGGAGCTGTTTTTT. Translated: CASSLELGFGGELFF.

CDR3 amino acids: CASSFRAGSTDTQYF. DNA of the CDR3: TGTGCCAGCAGTTTCAGGGCGGGAAGCACAGATACGCAGTATTTT. This chain joins TRBV28 and TRBJ2-3; tentative D call: TRBD2 (6 bases). Trimming left V 3 bases short and J 0 bases short, with 10 bases between. Germline-derived CDR1 and CDR2 are MDHEN and SYDVKM. This CDR3 has 15 amino acids.

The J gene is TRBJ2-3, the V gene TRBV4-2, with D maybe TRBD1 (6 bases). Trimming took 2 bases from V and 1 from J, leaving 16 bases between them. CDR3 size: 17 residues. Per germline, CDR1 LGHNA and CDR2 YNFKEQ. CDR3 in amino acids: CASSQLAGEGGTDTQYF. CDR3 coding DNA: TGTGCCAGCAGCCAATTAGCAGGGGAAGGAGGCACAGATACGCAGTATTTT.

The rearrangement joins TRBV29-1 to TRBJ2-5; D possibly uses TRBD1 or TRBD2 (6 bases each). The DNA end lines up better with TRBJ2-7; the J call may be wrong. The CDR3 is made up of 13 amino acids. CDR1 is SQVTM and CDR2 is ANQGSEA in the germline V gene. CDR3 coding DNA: TGCAGCGTTCGGGGGCCTGGCTCCTACGAGCAGTACTTC. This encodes CSVRGPGSYEQYF.

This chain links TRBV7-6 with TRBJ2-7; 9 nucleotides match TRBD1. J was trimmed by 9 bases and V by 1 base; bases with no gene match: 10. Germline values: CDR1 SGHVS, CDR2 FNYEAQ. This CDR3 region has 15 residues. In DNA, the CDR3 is TGTGCCAGCAGCTTAGAAAACAGGGGGCGGGGGAGGCAGTACTTC. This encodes CASSLENRGRGRQYF.

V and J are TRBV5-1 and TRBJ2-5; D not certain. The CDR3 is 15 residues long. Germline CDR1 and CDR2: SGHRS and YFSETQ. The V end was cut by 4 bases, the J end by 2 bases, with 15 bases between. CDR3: CASSPNGIRQETQYF. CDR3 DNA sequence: TGCGCCAGCAGCCCCAATGGGATTAGACAAGAGACCCAGTACTTC.

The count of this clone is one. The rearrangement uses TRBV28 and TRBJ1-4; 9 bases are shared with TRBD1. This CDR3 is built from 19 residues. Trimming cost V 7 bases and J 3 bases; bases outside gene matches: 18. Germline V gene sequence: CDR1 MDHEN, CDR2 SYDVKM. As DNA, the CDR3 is TGTGCCAGCAACCTCGTCCGGGACAGGGCACAGAGGGCTAATGAAAAACTGTTTTTT. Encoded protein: CASNLVRDRAQRANEKLFF.

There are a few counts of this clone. The CDR3 spells CASSERGHQETQYF. The DNA for the CDR3 is TGTGCCAGCAGTGAAAGAGGGCACCAAGAGACCCAGTACTTC. The rearrangement links TRBV25-1 to TRBJ2-5; the D gene is possibly TRBD2 (5 bases). V shed 2 bases and J shed 0 bases, with 7 bases lying between them. Germline CDR1 is MGHDK and CDR2 is SYGVNS. This CDR3 region has 14 residues. Full variable domain (missing parts from reference TRBV25-1 and TRBJ2-5): EADIYQTPRYLVIGTGKKITLECSQTMGHDKMYWYQQDPGMELHLIHYSYGVNSTEKGDLSSESTVSRIRTEHFPLTLESARPSHTSQYLCASSERGHQETQYFGPGTRLLVL.

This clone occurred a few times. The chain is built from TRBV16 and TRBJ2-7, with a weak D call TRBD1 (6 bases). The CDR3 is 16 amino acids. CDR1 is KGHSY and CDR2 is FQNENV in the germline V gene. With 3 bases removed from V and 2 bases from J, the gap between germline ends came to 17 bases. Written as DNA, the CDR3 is TGTGCCAGCAGCCATTTTAGCCGGGACACTCCCTACGAGCAGTACTTC. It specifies CASSHFSRDTPYEQYF.

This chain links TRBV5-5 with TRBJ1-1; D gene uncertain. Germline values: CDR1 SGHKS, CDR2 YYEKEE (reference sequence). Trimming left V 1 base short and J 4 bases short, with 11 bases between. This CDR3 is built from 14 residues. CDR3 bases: TGTGCCAGCAGCTTGCTTATGGGTGCCACTGAAGCTTTCTTT. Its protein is CASSLLMGATEAFF.

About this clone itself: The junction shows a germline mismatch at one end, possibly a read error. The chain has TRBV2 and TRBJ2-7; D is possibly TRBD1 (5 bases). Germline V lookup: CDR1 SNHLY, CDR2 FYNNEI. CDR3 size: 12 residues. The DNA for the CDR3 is TGTGCCAGCCGCCAGGGCTCCAACGAGCAGTACTTC. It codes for CASRQGSNEQYF.

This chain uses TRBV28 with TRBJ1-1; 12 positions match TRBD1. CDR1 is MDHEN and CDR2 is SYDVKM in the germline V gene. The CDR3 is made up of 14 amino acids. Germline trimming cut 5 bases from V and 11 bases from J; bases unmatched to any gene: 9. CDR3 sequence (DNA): TGTGCCAGCAGTCGCCTTGGGACAGGGGGCTGGGCTTTCTTT. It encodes CASSRLGTGGWAFF.

The DNA of the CDR3 is TGCGCCAGCACTCCACTTGTCCAGGGGGGAAACACCATATATTTT. Protein: CASTPLVQGGNTIYF. This sequence joins TRBV4-1 and TRBJ1-3, with a weak D call TRBD1 (6 bases). Germline V lookup: CDR1 MGHRA, CDR2 YSYEKL. CDR3 length equals 15 residues. The V end was cut by 7 bases, the J end by 4 bases, with 17 bases between.

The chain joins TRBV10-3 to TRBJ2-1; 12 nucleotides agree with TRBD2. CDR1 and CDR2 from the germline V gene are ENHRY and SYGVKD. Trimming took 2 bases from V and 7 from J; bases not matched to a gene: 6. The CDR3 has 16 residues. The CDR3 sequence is CAISESTGTSGNEQFF. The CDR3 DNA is TGTGCCATCAGTGAGAGTACCGGGACTAGCGGGAATGAGCAGTTCTTC.

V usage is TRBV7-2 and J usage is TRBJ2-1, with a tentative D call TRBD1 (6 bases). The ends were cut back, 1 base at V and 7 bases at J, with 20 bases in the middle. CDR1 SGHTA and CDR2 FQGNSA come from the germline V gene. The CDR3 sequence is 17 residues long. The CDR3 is CASSLVPGESYRNEQFF. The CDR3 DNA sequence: TGTGCCAGCAGCTTAGTCCCAGGGGAGAGCTACCGGAATGAGCAGTTCTTC.

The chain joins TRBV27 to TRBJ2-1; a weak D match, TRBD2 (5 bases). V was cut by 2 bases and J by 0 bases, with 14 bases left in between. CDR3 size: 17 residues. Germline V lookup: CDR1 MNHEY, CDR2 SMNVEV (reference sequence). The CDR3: CASSLGLVGGSYNEQFF. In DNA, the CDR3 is TGTGCCAGCAGTTTAGGTTTAGTCGGAGGCTCCTACAATGAGCAGTTCTTC.

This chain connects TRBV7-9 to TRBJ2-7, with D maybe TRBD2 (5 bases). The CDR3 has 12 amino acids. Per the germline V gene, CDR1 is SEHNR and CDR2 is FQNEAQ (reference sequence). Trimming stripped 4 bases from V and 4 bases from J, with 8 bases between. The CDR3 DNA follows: TGTGCCAGCAGCTCCGGGGTGTACGAGCAGTACTTC. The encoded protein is CASSSGVYEQYF.